Listed here is a single T cell receptor (beta chain). This record belongs to a study of T cell changes during pregnancy in multiple sclerosis. TCRdb's table, derived via immunoSEQ multiplex PCR, lists solely in-frame clones and lacks some. The table lists 65,000 to 95,000 clones, around 93% of them singletons. Looked up from germline, CDR1 is KGHSH and CDR2 is LQKENI. This CDR3 is 15 amino acids long. V dropped 2 bases and J dropped 0 bases, with 10 bases sitting between them. The chain combines TRBV18 with TRBJ1-2; D uncertain. Sequencing used peripheral blood, obtained after pregnancy. The clonotype originates from a female donor in good health, enrolled as a control in a pregnancy study. Here the CDR3 DNA reads TGTGCCAGCTCACCAAAACCCGAGGCTAACTATGGCTACACCTTC. Translation gives CASSPKPEANYGYTF. The full variable domain, in which reference TRBV18 and TRBJ1-2 provide the parts outside the CDR3, is NAGVMQNPRHLVRRRGQEARLRCSPMKGHSHVYWYRQLPEEGLKFMVYLQKENIIDESGMPKERFSAEFPKEGPSILRIQQVVRGDSAAYFCASSPKPEANYGYTFGSGTRLTVV.